The 6 T cell receptor beta chains below all came from one sample that was sequenced in a study of monozygotic twins with inflammatory bowel disease. TCRdb re-analyzed the 5' RACE reads; it lists each CDR3 protein once, without DNA. The sample table sets out 200,000 to 250,000 distinct CDR3 sequences. The material sequenced was blood. The receptors shown here come from a human donor with ulcerative colitis or Crohn's disease, or a healthy co-twin of an affected twin (not recorded which).

The chain uses TRBV5-1 and TRBJ1-3; TCRdb's D gene call, TRBD1, goes unchecked for lack of DNA. CDR1 is SGHRS and CDR2 is YFSETQ in the germline V gene. The CDR3 consists of 16 residues. Here the CDR3 reads CASSTDSISSGNTIYF.

The V gene is TRBV5-4, the J gene TRBJ2-3; TCRdb lists TRBD1, though no DNA is available to test this call. In germline, CDR1 is SGHNT, CDR2 YYREEE (reference sequence). The CDR3 totals 14 residues. CDR3 loop: CASSLTGTTDTQYF.

The chain's CDR3 is CSAYPGSGSYEQYF. The chain has TRBV20-1 and TRBJ2-7; TCRdb's assignment of TRBD2 cannot be checked, as there is no DNA. Germline assignment: CDR1 DFQATT and CDR2 SNEGSKA (reference sequence). CDR3 length equals 14 residues.

The rearrangement joins TRBV6-1 to TRBJ1-4; TCRdb's D call, TRBD1, is unchecked because there is no DNA. This CDR3 contains 17 residues. Germline CDR1 and CDR2: MNHNS and SASEGT. Here the CDR3 reads CASSDRFKGATNEKLFF.

The chain links TRBV9 to TRBJ2-7; TCRdb's D call of TRBD1 is untestable without DNA. The CDR3 contains 14 residues. The germline V gene has CDR1 SGDLS and CDR2 YYNGEE. CDR3 protein: CASSQRQGAGEQYF.

This chain joins TRBV29-1 and TRBJ1-4; the D gene TCRdb calls, TRBD1, cannot be checked with no DNA. This CDR3 contains 13 residues. Per the germline V gene, CDR1 is SQVTM and CDR2 is ANQGSEA. The CDR3 loop is CSVGGHINEKLFF.